A selection of T cell receptor beta chains follows, all from one sample in a study of PD-L1 blockade in urothelial cancer. Using immunoSEQ multiplex PCR, the repertoire was profiled, and TCRdb retains in-frame clones only, with some absent. There are 35,000 to 50,000 clones in the sample; 70% to 90% occur only once, and 12% to 15% lies in the top ten. The sequencing here drew on PBMCs, taken around atezolizumab (anti-PD-L1) treatment. Receptors were obtained from a woman aged 55-70 years with urothelial cancer. Both conserved end residues are part of each CDR3. The order of the fields is CDR3 protein, CDR3 DNA, D gene, clone size, V gene, J gene. D genes are given only for firm matches. Rows give clone size only sometimes, using once, few, many, or a class for an expanded clone.

CDR3 protein: CASSLGTSDQETQYF; CDR3 DNA: TGTGCCAGCAGCTTAGGGACTAGCGACCAAGAGACCCAGTACTTC; D gene: TRBD2; clone size: few; V gene: TRBV11-3; J gene: TRBJ2-5
CDR3 protein: CASSVQGGSPDTQYF; CDR3 DNA: TGTGCCAGCAGCGTACAAGGCGGGAGCCCAGATACGCAGTATTTT; D gene: TRBD2; clone size: .; V gene: TRBV9; J gene: TRBJ2-3
CDR3 protein: CASSPGANYGYTF; CDR3 DNA: TGTGCCAGCTCACCCGGGGCTAACTATGGCTACACCTTC; D gene: .; clone size: .; V gene: TRBV18; J gene: TRBJ1-2
CDR3 protein: CASSYTLNTEAFF; CDR3 DNA: TGTGCCAGCAGTTACACATTGAACACTGAAGCTTTCTTT; D gene: .; clone size: once; V gene: TRBV2; J gene: TRBJ1-1
CDR3 protein: CATSRGQGAGGYTF; CDR3 DNA: TGTGCCACCAGCAGAGGGCAGGGGGCTGGCGGCTACACCTTC; D gene: TRBD1; clone size: .; V gene: TRBV15; J gene: TRBJ1-2
CDR3 protein: CAISESDRYTEAFF; CDR3 DNA: TGTGCCATCAGTGAGTCGGACAGGTACACTGAAGCTTTCTTT; D gene: TRBD1; clone size: .; V gene: TRBV10-3; J gene: TRBJ1-1
CDR3 protein: CASRTTASSGNTIYF; CDR3 DNA: TGTGCCAGCAGGACTACAGCGAGCTCTGGAAACACCATATATTTT; D gene: .; clone size: .; V gene: TRBV6-5; J gene: TRBJ1-3
CDR3 protein: CASSLAFASGSWADTQYF; CDR3 DNA: TGTGCCAGCAGCTTAGCGTTCGCTAGCGGGAGTTGGGCAGATACGCAGTATTTT; D gene: TRBD2; clone size: .; V gene: TRBV7-2; J gene: TRBJ2-3
CDR3 protein: CASSLDAAGGLFTDTQYF; CDR3 DNA: TGTGCCAGCAGCTTGGATGCAGCGGGGGGGCTGTTCACAGATACGCAGTATTTT; D gene: TRBD2; clone size: .; V gene: TRBV5-6; J gene: TRBJ2-3
CDR3 protein: CASSLTGGSTDTQYF; CDR3 DNA: TGTGCCAGCAGCTTAACTGGGGGGTCCACAGATACGCAGTATTTT; D gene: .; clone size: .; V gene: TRBV7-3; J gene: TRBJ2-3
CDR3 protein: CASSSDRPSTRAKNIQYF; CDR3 DNA: TGTGCCAGCAGCTCCGACAGGCCGTCCACCAGGGCCAAAAACATTCAGTACTTC; D gene: .; clone size: .; V gene: TRBV5-4; J gene: TRBJ2-4
CDR3 protein: CASSPAGTPTDTQYF; CDR3 DNA: TGTGCCAGCAGCCCAGCCGGGACACCCACAGATACGCAGTATTTT; D gene: .; clone size: .; V gene: TRBV7-9; J gene: TRBJ2-3
CDR3 protein: CASSLDRGEEETQYF; CDR3 DNA: TGTGCCAGCAGCCTAGACAGGGGAGAGGAAGAGACCCAGTACTTC; D gene: TRBD1; clone size: .; V gene: TRBV2; J gene: TRBJ2-5
CDR3 protein: CASSAGTGSSDYGYTF; CDR3 DNA: TGTGCCAGCAGTGCCGGGACAGGCTCTTCGGACTATGGCTACACCTTC; D gene: TRBD1; clone size: .; V gene: TRBV2; J gene: TRBJ1-2
CDR3 protein: CASSVGVNNEKLFF; CDR3 DNA: TGTGCCAGCAGTGTAGGGGTGAATAATGAAAAACTGTTTTTT; D gene: .; clone size: few; V gene: TRBV6-1; J gene: TRBJ1-4
CDR3 protein: CASSLGASGEETQYF; CDR3 DNA: TGTGCCAGCAGCTTAGGGGCTAGCGGAGAAGAGACCCAGTACTTC; D gene: TRBD2; clone size: .; V gene: TRBV7-9; J gene: TRBJ2-5
CDR3 protein: CASSLVSGPLAKNIQYF; CDR3 DNA: TGTGCCAGCAGCTTAGTAAGCGGGCCCCTAGCCAAAAACATTCAGTACTTC; D gene: .; clone size: once; V gene: TRBV11-2; J gene: TRBJ2-4
CDR3 protein: CASRRRGSYNSPLHF; CDR3 DNA: TGTGCCAGTCGCCGGCGGGGCTCCTATAATTCACCCCTCCACTTT; D gene: .; clone size: .; V gene: TRBV19; J gene: TRBJ1-6
CDR3 protein: CASSPIQGRDGYTF; CDR3 DNA: TGTGCCAGCTCACCAATACAGGGACGGGATGGCTACACCTTC; D gene: .; clone size: .; V gene: TRBV18; J gene: TRBJ1-2
CDR3 protein: CASSFSGGSSTDTQYF; CDR3 DNA: TGTGCCAGCAGCTTCAGTGGCGGGAGTAGCACAGATACGCAGTATTTT; D gene: TRBD2; clone size: .; V gene: TRBV5-6; J gene: TRBJ2-3
CDR3 protein: CASSPSSREDTQYF; CDR3 DNA: TGTGCCAGCTCACCCTCGTCCCGGGAGGATACGCAGTATTTT; D gene: .; clone size: .; V gene: TRBV18; J gene: TRBJ2-3
CDR3 protein: CASSPRSAYGYTF; CDR3 DNA: TGTGCCAGCAGCCCGAGGTCGGCCTATGGCTACACCTTC; D gene: .; clone size: .; V gene: TRBV7-9; J gene: TRBJ1-2
CDR3 protein: CASSLYGSSYNEQFF; CDR3 DNA: TGTGCCAGCAGCTTGTACGGGAGCTCCTACAATGAGCAGTTCTTC; D gene: .; clone size: .; V gene: TRBV5-4; J gene: TRBJ2-1
CDR3 protein: CASSQNPGLAGADLTYEQYF; CDR3 DNA: TGTGCCAGCAGCCAAAATCCGGGACTAGCGGGGGCAGACCTAACCTACGAGCAGTACTTC; D gene: TRBD2; clone size: .; V gene: TRBV4-2; J gene: TRBJ2-7
CDR3 protein: CASSEEVEGSDTQYF; CDR3 DNA: TGTGCCAGCAGTGAGGAAGTCGAGGGATCAGATACGCAGTATTTT; D gene: .; clone size: .; V gene: TRBV6-4; J gene: TRBJ2-3
CDR3 protein: CSANRGSYEQYF; CDR3 DNA: TGCAGCGCAAACAGGGGGTCCTACGAGCAGTACTTC; D gene: TRBD1; clone size: .; V gene: TRBV29-1; J gene: TRBJ2-7
CDR3 protein: CASSLMGSPFYGYTF; CDR3 DNA: TGCGCCAGCAGCTTGATGGGGAGCCCTTTCTATGGCTACACCTTC; D gene: .; clone size: .; V gene: TRBV5-1; J gene: TRBJ1-2
CDR3 protein: CASSQDQGNIYEQYF; CDR3 DNA: TGCGCCAGCAGCCAAGACCAGGGGAATATTTACGAGCAGTACTTC; D gene: .; clone size: .; V gene: TRBV4-3; J gene: TRBJ2-7
CDR3 protein: CATSGREVTGELFF; CDR3 DNA: TGTGCCACCAGCGGGAGGGAGGTCACCGGGGAGCTGTTTTTT; D gene: TRBD2; clone size: .; V gene: TRBV15; J gene: TRBJ2-2
CDR3 protein: CSARRGDTIYF; CDR3 DNA: TGCAGTGCTCGGCGGGGGGACACCATATATTTT; D gene: .; clone size: once; V gene: TRBV20-1; J gene: TRBJ1-3
CDR3 protein: CASSQDDWGLAGGPVGETQYF; CDR3 DNA: TGCGCCAGCAGCCAAGATGATTGGGGGCTAGCGGGGGGCCCCGTGGGGGAGACCCAGTACTTC; D gene: TRBD2; clone size: .; V gene: TRBV4-1; J gene: TRBJ2-5
CDR3 protein: CASSLDPSLRKLFF; CDR3 DNA: TGTGCCAGCAGCTTAGACCCCTCGCTACGGAAACTGTTTTTT; D gene: .; clone size: few; V gene: TRBV11-2; J gene: TRBJ1-4
CDR3 protein: CASRQGGVSGNTIYF; CDR3 DNA: TGTGCCAGCAGGCAAGGGGGAGTCTCTGGAAACACCATATATTTT; D gene: .; clone size: once; V gene: TRBV6-5; J gene: TRBJ1-3
CDR3 protein: CASSLGGPTTEQYF; CDR3 DNA: TGTGCCAGCAGCTTGGGTGGGCCGACCACCGAGCAGTACTTC; D gene: .; clone size: few; V gene: TRBV5-4; J gene: TRBJ2-7
CDR3 protein: CASSGGGQATYEQYF; CDR3 DNA: TGTGCCAGCAGCGGCGGGGGGCAGGCCACCTACGAGCAGTACTTC; D gene: TRBD2; clone size: .; V gene: TRBV9; J gene: TRBJ2-7
CDR3 protein: CASRSVDSFYGYTF; CDR3 DNA: TGTGCCAGCCGATCGGTGGACAGTTTCTATGGCTACACCTTC; D gene: .; clone size: .; V gene: TRBV9; J gene: TRBJ1-2
CDR3 protein: CASSLVLQETQYF; CDR3 DNA: TGCGCCAGCAGCTTGGTACTCCAAGAGACCCAGTACTTC; D gene: .; clone size: .; V gene: TRBV5-1; J gene: TRBJ2-5
CDR3 protein: CASSPRGGRNSNQPQHF; CDR3 DNA: TGTGCCAGCAGCCCCCGCGGGGGGCGAAATAGCAATCAGCCCCAGCATTTT; D gene: .; clone size: .; V gene: TRBV5-6; J gene: TRBJ1-5
CDR3 protein: CASSEWSGGALEQYF; CDR3 DNA: TGTGCCAGCAGTGAATGGTCGGGTGGAGCACTCGAGCAGTACTTC; D gene: .; clone size: .; V gene: TRBV6-1; J gene: TRBJ2-7
CDR3 protein: CASSYFPGGAPHEQYF; CDR3 DNA: TGTGCCAGCAGTTACTTCCCAGGCGGGGCTCCGCACGAGCAGTACTTC; D gene: .; clone size: .; V gene: TRBV6-5; J gene: TRBJ2-7
CDR3 protein: CASRKPPKGLAGRVDTQYF; CDR3 DNA: TGTGCCAGCAGAAAACCCCCAAAGGGACTAGCGGGAAGAGTAGATACGCAGTATTTT; D gene: TRBD2; clone size: many; V gene: TRBV28; J gene: TRBJ2-3
CDR3 protein: CASSYTGLVSTDTQYF; CDR3 DNA: TGTGCCAGCAGTTACACAGGTCTAGTAAGCACAGATACGCAGTATTTT; D gene: .; clone size: .; V gene: TRBV6-5; J gene: TRBJ2-3
CDR3 protein: CASRGTGTYEQYF; CDR3 DNA: TGTGCCAGCCGGGGGACAGGGACCTACGAGCAGTACTTC; D gene: TRBD1; clone size: few; V gene: TRBV7-9; J gene: TRBJ2-7
CDR3 protein: CASRHKMNTEAFF; CDR3 DNA: TGTGCCAGCAGACATAAGATGAACACTGAAGCTTTCTTT; D gene: .; clone size: few; V gene: TRBV27; J gene: TRBJ1-1
CDR3 protein: CASSWGRGNTIYF; CDR3 DNA: TGTGCCAGCAGTTGGGGCAGGGGAAACACCATATATTTT; D gene: .; clone size: .; V gene: TRBV28; J gene: TRBJ1-3
CDR3 protein: CASIVSSYNEQFF; CDR3 DNA: TGTGCCAGCATCGTCAGCTCCTACAATGAGCAGTTCTTC; D gene: .; clone size: .; V gene: TRBV2; J gene: TRBJ2-1
CDR3 protein: CSARQGYEQYF; CDR3 DNA: TGCAGTGCTCGACAGGGCTACGAGCAGTACTTC; D gene: TRBD1; clone size: .; V gene: TRBV20-1; J gene: TRBJ2-7
CDR3 protein: CASSQMFGGSYNEQFF; CDR3 DNA: TGCGCCAGCAGCCAGATGTTCGGGGGTTCCTACAATGAGCAGTTCTTC; D gene: .; clone size: .; V gene: TRBV4-3; J gene: TRBJ2-1
CDR3 protein: CASSVATGNYGYTF; CDR3 DNA: TGTGCCAGCAGCGTAGCTACAGGAAACTATGGCTACACCTTC; D gene: .; clone size: .; V gene: TRBV9; J gene: TRBJ1-2
CDR3 protein: CASSLWSGSRETQYF; CDR3 DNA: TGTGCCAGCAGCTTATGGAGCGGGAGTAGGGAGACCCAGTACTTC; D gene: TRBD2; clone size: .; V gene: TRBV7-8; J gene: TRBJ2-5
CDR3 protein: CASNRGTGELFF; CDR3 DNA: TGTGCCAGCAATCGAGGTACCGGGGAGCTGTTTTTT; D gene: .; clone size: .; V gene: TRBV28; J gene: TRBJ2-2
CDR3 protein: CASSQHQGATNEKLFF; CDR3 DNA: TGCGCCAGCAGCCAACACCAGGGGGCAACTAATGAAAAACTGTTTTTT; D gene: TRBD1; clone size: .; V gene: TRBV4-1; J gene: TRBJ1-4
CDR3 protein: CASSAGTVNTGELFF; CDR3 DNA: TGCGCCAGCAGCGCCGGGACAGTCAACACCGGGGAGCTGTTTTTT; D gene: TRBD1; clone size: once; V gene: TRBV10-1; J gene: TRBJ2-2
CDR3 protein: CASSPLPTSGGAGTQYF; CDR3 DNA: TGTGCCAGCAGCCCACTCCCCACTAGCGGGGGGGCGGGGACCCAGTACTTC; D gene: TRBD2; clone size: once; V gene: TRBV7-3; J gene: TRBJ2-5
CDR3 protein: CASSLGLPSETQYF; CDR3 DNA: TGTGCCAGCAGCCTTGGCCTTCCGTCAGAGACCCAGTACTTC; D gene: .; clone size: .; V gene: TRBV9; J gene: TRBJ2-5